This is a list of T cell receptor beta chains from one sample in a study of graft-versus-host responses after intestinal transplantation. Clones were read by immunoSEQ multiplex PCR, and TCRdb kept only the in-frame ones, dropping some. The sample includes 80,000 to 90,000 clones, roughly 90% of them seen just once. These receptors have no known antigen. Sample: unstimulated CD4+ T cells sorted from spleen or lymph node cells, taken before intestinal transplant. The source of these receptors is a human donor who received an intestinal transplant. The CDR3 runs from the conserved cysteine through the conserved F or W. Fields, in order: V gene, D gene, J gene, clone size, CDR3 DNA, CDR3 protein. The D gene is left open where the match is weak. Rows give clone size only sometimes, using once, few, many, or a class for an expanded clone.

TRBV18,TRBD2,TRBJ2-7,-,TGTGCCAGCTCACCGGCCGGGAGGGGCTACGAGCAGTACTTC,CASSPAGRGYEQYF
TRBV9,TRBD2,TRBJ2-3,-,TGTGCCAGCAGCGGGACTAGCGGAGGCACTAGCACAGATACGCAGTATTTT,CASSGTSGGTSTDTQYF
TRBV6-1,-,TRBJ1-5,-,TGTGCCAGCCTACGGGGAAATCAGCCCCAGCATTTT,CASLRGNQPQHF
TRBV28,TRBD1,TRBJ2-1,-,TGTGCCAGCAGCCCAGGGACAGGGGCAAACAATGAGCAGTTCTTC,CASSPGTGANNEQFF
TRBV18,-,TRBJ2-1,-,TGTGCCAGCTCACTTTTCGACAGGAGCTCCTACAATGAGCAGTTCTTC,CASSLFDRSSYNEQFF
TRBV7-3,-,TRBJ2-7,-,TGTGCCAGCAGCTTAGCAGGCTCAAGGGATTACGAGCAGTACTTC,CASSLAGSRDYEQYF
TRBV15,TRBD1,TRBJ1-2,-,TGTGCCACCAGCAGAGGGGACAGGGGGCTCTATGGCTACACCTTC,CATSRGDRGLYGYTF
TRBV5-1,TRBD2,TRBJ2-1,-,TGCGCCAGCAGCGTGACTAGCGGGAGTGACAATGAGCAGTTCTTC,CASSVTSGSDNEQFF
TRBV6-5,-,TRBJ1-2,-,TGTGCCAGCAGTATCGGGGATAACTATGGCTACACCTTC,CASSIGDNYGYTF
TRBV19,-,TRBJ2-3,-,TGTGCCAGTAGTATAAATCCAGGGTCGGGGTTCACAGATACGCAGTATTTT,CASSINPGSGFTDTQYF
TRBV2,-,TRBJ1-5,once,TGTGCCAGCAGTCGGGACAACAATCAGCCCCAGCATTTT,CASSRDNNQPQHF
TRBV6-5,-,TRBJ1-2,-,TGTGCCAGCAGTTACGTCTATGGCTACACCTTC,CASSYVYGYTF
TRBV5-1,-,TRBJ2-7,-,TGCGCCAGCAGCTTGGAAGGGGGGCCTTCCTACGAGCAGTACTTC,CASSLEGGPSYEQYF
TRBV27,TRBD2,TRBJ2-7,-,TGTGCCAGCAGTCTAACATCGACGGGGAGGGACGAGCAGTACTTC,CASSLTSTGRDEQYF
TRBV7-9,TRBD1,TRBJ1-4,-,TGTGCCAGCAGCTCCAGGGGGGCAACTAATGAAAAACTGTTTTTT,CASSSRGATNEKLFF
TRBV15,TRBD2,TRBJ2-7,-,TGTGCCACCAGCAGAGGGTCTAGCGGGGGGATCTACGAGCAGTACTTC,CATSRGSSGGIYEQYF
TRBV27,TRBD2,TRBJ2-1,once,TGTGCCAGCAGCCCCGGACTAGCGGAATACAATGAGCAGTTCTTC,CASSPGLAEYNEQFF
TRBV29-1,-,TRBJ2-5,-,TGCAGCGTCGTCGGGGGTCGGGTCGGGGAGACCCAGTACTTC,CSVVGGRVGETQYF
TRBV19,TRBD2,TRBJ2-1,-,TGTGCCAGTAGATTCACTAGCGGGAGGCTTGGGAATGAGCAGTTCTTC,CASRFTSGRLGNEQFF
TRBV29-1,TRBD2,TRBJ2-5,-,TGCAGCGTTGCTGGTAGCGGGAGGGAGGAGACCCAGTACTTC,CSVAGSGREETQYF
TRBV9,-,TRBJ2-6,-,TGTGCCAGTACATTCACTCATTCTGGGGCCAACGTCCTGACTTTC,CASTFTHSGANVLTF
TRBV4-1,TRBD2,TRBJ2-3,-,TGTGCCAGCAGCCCGGGGACTAGAGCTACAGATACGCAGTATTTT,CASSPGTRATDTQYF
TRBV18,-,TRBJ2-1,-,TGTGCCAGCTCTAAGAAAGGGGACCTATGGGACGATGAGCAGTTCTTC,CASSKKGDLWDDEQFF
TRBV19,TRBD2,TRBJ2-1,-,TGTGCCAGTAGTTCAAGGACTAGCGGGAGGAATGAGCAGTTCTTC,CASSSRTSGRNEQFF
TRBV7-9,TRBD1,TRBJ1-4,-,TGTGCCAGCAGTCCCCGGAGGCACACACAGGGGGCGATCGGTGAAAAACTGTTTTTT,CASSPRRHTQGAIGEKLFF
TRBV4-1,TRBD1,TRBJ1-1,-,TGCGCCAGCAGCCAAGATGACAGGGGCACTGAAGCTTTCTTT,CASSQDDRGTEAFF
TRBV6-5,TRBD1,TRBJ2-3,-,TGTGCCAGCAGCAGACAGGGCGGTACAGATACGCAGTATTTT,CASSRQGGTDTQYF
TRBV15,TRBD2,TRBJ2-3,-,TGTGCCACCAGCAGACCGACTAGCGGGAAGCGGGCAGATACGCAGTATTTT,CATSRPTSGKRADTQYF
TRBV5-1,TRBD1,TRBJ2-3,-,TGCGCCAGCAGCTTCACCGGGACAGGGGGTGGGACAGATATGCAGTATTTT,CASSFTGTGGGTDMQYF
TRBV27,TRBD1,TRBJ2-6,-,TGTGCCAGCGGGACAGGTCCGAGCTCTGGGGCCAACGTCCTGACTTTC,CASGTGPSSGANVLTF
TRBV5-6,-,TRBJ2-5,-,TGTGCCAGCAGCCCATACTCGGAGACCCAGTACTTC,CASSPYSETQYF
TRBV10-3,TRBD1,TRBJ2-7,-,TGTGCCATCAGTGCCCGACAGGGGAGCTCCTACGAGCAGTACTTC,CAISARQGSSYEQYF
TRBV6-5,-,TRBJ1-4,once,TGTGCCAGCAGTTTAGGTGGGAGTGGGGAAAAACTGTTTTTT,CASSLGGSGEKLFF
TRBV7-9,-,TRBJ2-3,-,TGTGCCAGCAGCTTAAGGGCCGGTTACACAGATACGCAGTATTTT,CASSLRAGYTDTQYF
TRBV30,TRBD1,TRBJ1-4,-,TGTGCCTGGAACCCGGGACAGCCTAATGAAAAACTGTTTTTT,CAWNPGQPNEKLFF
TRBV7-9,-,TRBJ2-1,-,TGTGCCAGCAGCTTAGGGGTTTCGACTAGAGGGACGGACAATGAGCAGTTCTTC,CASSLGVSTRGTDNEQFF
TRBV2,-,TRBJ2-3,-,TGTGCCAGCAGCCGCACAGATACGCAGTATTTT,CASSRTDTQYF
TRBV5-1,-,TRBJ2-1,-,TGCGCCAGCAGCTTGGGGGTTTACAATGAGCAGTTCTTC,CASSLGVYNEQFF
TRBV6-1,-,TRBJ2-1,once,TGTGCCAGCAGTGAAAAGGGAGAGCAGTTCTTC,CASSEKGEQFF
TRBV6-5,TRBD1,TRBJ1-2,-,TGTGCCAGCTTAAGCAACAGGGGCAACTATGGCTACACCTTC,CASLSNRGNYGYTF
TRBV29-1,TRBD2,TRBJ2-1,-,TGCAGCGTAGGGACTAGCCGTAATGAGCAGTTCTTC,CSVGTSRNEQFF
TRBV19,TRBD1,TRBJ1-5,-,TGTGCCAGTAGTCCGCTGACAGGGGGGGATCAGCCCCAGCATTTT,CASSPLTGGDQPQHF
TRBV5-5,-,TRBJ2-3,-,TGTGCCAGCAGCAGGGGACCGATCACAGATACGCAGTATTTT,CASSRGPITDTQYF
TRBV5-1,TRBD2,TRBJ2-2,-,TGCGCCAGCAGTCCTCTAGCGGGAGATGCCGGGGAGCTGTTTTTT,CASSPLAGDAGELFF
TRBV18,TRBD1,TRBJ1-6,-,TGTGCCAGCTCACCGCTCCGGGACAGAAATTCACCCCTCCACTTT,CASSPLRDRNSPLHF
TRBV5-6,-,TRBJ1-5,-,TGTGCCAGCAGCTTGGGGGGAGGGACCCAGCCCCAGCATTTT,CASSLGGGTQPQHF
TRBV19,TRBD1,TRBJ2-7,few,TGTGCCAGTAGTAGGACAGGGGGCTACGAGCAGTACTTC,CASSRTGGYEQYF
TRBV6-4,-,TRBJ2-7,-,TGTGCCAGCAGTGACCCCGGACTACGGAGCTACGAGCAGTACTTC,CASSDPGLRSYEQYF
TRBV30,TRBD2,TRBJ2-1,-,TGTGCCTGGAGTGCCTGGACTAGCGGGAGGGTCAGCTCCTACAATGAGCAGTTCTTC,CAWSAWTSGRVSSYNEQFF
TRBV28,-,TRBJ2-5,-,TGTGCCAGCAGTTTAATGGTACAAGAGACCCAGTACTTC,CASSLMVQETQYF
TRBV27,-,TRBJ2-3,-,TGTGCCCCGACCCCCGGGGGCAGGGGAGATACGCAGTATTTT,CAPTPGGRGDTQYF
TRBV19,TRBD1,TRBJ2-1,-,TGTGCCAGTAGTATTTCTTCGGGACAGGGAGGCTATGAGCAGTTCTTC,CASSISSGQGGYEQFF
TRBV2,-,TRBJ2-4,-,TGTGCCAGCAGCCCGGGACTTGGAGTCAAGAACATTCAGTACTTC,CASSPGLGVKNIQYF
TRBV29-1,-,TRBJ2-7,-,TGCAGCGTTGAAGAGGGGGAGCCTAATGGCTACGAGCAGTACTTC,CSVEEGEPNGYEQYF
TRBV30,-,TRBJ1-2,-,TGTGCCTGGAGTGTACTGGGGTCCGCTGGCTACACCTTC,CAWSVLGSAGYTF
TRBV28,-,TRBJ2-2,once,TGTGCCAGCAGTCCTATCGGACTATCCACCGGGGAGCTGTTTTTT,CASSPIGLSTGELFF
TRBV7-6,-,TRBJ2-7,-,TGTGCCAGCAGCTTAGACAGGGCTACCTACGAGCAGTACTTC,CASSLDRATYEQYF
TRBV29-1,-,TRBJ2-1,-,TGCAGCGTTGGGACTCGCTACAATGAGCAGTTCTTC,CSVGTRYNEQFF
TRBV4-2,TRBD1,TRBJ2-7,-,TGTGCCAGCAGCCCCCGTACAGGGGGAAGCGAGCAGTACTTC,CASSPRTGGSEQYF